This TCR beta chain was retrieved from a study of blood T cell repertoires in COVID-19. For the study at large: The samples span acute and convalescent COVID-19 from the United States, Italy and Spain. PBMCs, B-cell-depleted T cells, or T cells were the source of the cDNA or gDNA that made up the material.

Germline-derived CDR1 and CDR2 are SGHAT and FQNNGV. The CDR3 has 16 residues. The J segment lost 4 bases and the V segment lost 5 bases, leaving 12 bases of the junction unmatched. Clones were sequenced by immunoSEQ multiplex PCR, and TCRdb holds only the in-frame ones, with some missing. Counted here are fewer than 350,000 clones, 88% occurring once; the ten biggest clones make up approximately 1.6%. Seattle-derived patients entered the study during active infection and were followed longitudinally. The chain links TRBV11-2 to TRBJ2-3, with 7 bases lining up with TRBD1. The clonotype was recovered from a woman aged 30 to 39 with COVID-19, enrolled during active disease. Sequencing was performed on peripheral blood. The CDR3 nucleotides read TGTGCCAGCAGCCGTACCGACAGGGTGAGGCCAGATACGCAGTATTTT. Translation gives CASSRTDRVRPDTQYF.